The subject of this entry is one T cell receptor (beta chain). Per the germline V gene, CDR1 is SNHLY and CDR2 is FYNNEI. V shed 7 bases, J shed 9 bases, and the junction held 10 bases outside the gene matches. This CDR3 has 13 residues. The TCR beta CDR3 regions underwent amplification using RNA transcripts as the source. First-round RT-PCR targeting the TCR CDR3 was performed with the HTBI primer set. From the multiplex PCR reads, TCRdb called clonotypes with MiXCR, one entry per CDR3 protein. This table has 490,000 or so distinct CDR3 sequences, around 15% appearing once. The data are from a study of T cells in Graves' hyperthyroidism and ophthalmopathy.

The receptor was derived from a woman aged 25 to 45 with Graves' ophthalmopathy. The chain recombines TRBV2 with TRBJ2-7, with 9 bases matching TRBD1. Sequencing was done on a sample of blood. CDR3 sequence (DNA): TGTGCCAGCACCCCACTGACAGGGGGAATGCAGTACTTC. Its translation: CASTPLTGGMQYF.